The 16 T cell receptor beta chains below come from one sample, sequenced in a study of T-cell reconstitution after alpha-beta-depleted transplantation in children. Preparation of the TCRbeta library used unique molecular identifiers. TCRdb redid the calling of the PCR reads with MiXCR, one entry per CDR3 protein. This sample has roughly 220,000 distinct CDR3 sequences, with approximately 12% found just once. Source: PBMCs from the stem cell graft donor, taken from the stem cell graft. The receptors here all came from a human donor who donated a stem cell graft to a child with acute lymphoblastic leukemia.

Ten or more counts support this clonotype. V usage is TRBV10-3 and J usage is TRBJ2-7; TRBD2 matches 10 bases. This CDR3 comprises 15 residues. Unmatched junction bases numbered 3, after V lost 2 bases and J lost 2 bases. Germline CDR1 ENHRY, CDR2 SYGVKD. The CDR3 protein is CAISETSGNTYEQYF. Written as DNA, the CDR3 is TGTGCCATCAGTGAGACTAGCGGGAACACCTACGAGCAGTACTTC.

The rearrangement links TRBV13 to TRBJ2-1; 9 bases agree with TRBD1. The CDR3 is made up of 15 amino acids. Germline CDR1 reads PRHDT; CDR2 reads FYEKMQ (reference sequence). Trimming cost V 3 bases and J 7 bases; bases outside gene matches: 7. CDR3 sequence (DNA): TGTGCCAGCAGCTTCCCGGGACAGGGAGATAATGAGCAGTTCTTC. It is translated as CASSFPGQGDNEQFF.

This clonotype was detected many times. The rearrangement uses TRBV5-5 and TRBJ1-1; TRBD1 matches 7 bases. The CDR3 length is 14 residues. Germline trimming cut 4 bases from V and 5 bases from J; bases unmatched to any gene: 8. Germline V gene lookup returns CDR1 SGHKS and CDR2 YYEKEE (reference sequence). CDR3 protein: CASSPGQWGTEAFF. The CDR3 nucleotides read TGTGCCAGCAGCCCGGGACAGTGGGGGACTGAAGCTTTCTTT.

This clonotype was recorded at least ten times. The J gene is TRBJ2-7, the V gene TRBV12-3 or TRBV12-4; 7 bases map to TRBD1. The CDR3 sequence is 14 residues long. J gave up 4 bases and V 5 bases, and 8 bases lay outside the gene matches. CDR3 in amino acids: CASSETGSGYEQYF. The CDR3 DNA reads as TGTGCCAGCAGTGAGACAGGGTCGGGGTACGAGCAGTACTTC.

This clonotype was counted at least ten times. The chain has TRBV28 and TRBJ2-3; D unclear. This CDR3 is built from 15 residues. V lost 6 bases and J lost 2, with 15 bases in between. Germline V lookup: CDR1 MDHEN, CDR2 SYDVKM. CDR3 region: CASRNQDHPTDTQYF. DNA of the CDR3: TGTGCCAGCAGAAATCAGGACCATCCCACAGATACGCAGTATTTT.

The CDR3 is CASGPGTAGRNHHGYTF. The CDR3 coding sequence is TGCGCCAGCGGCCCGGGAACCGCGGGACGAAATCACCATGGCTACACCTTC. The genes are TRBV5-1 and TRBJ1-2; weak D call: TRBD1 (5 bases). Germline V gives CDR1 SGHRS, CDR2 YFSETQ. The CDR3 is 17 residues long. V lost 7 bases to trimming and J lost 6 bases, with 28 bases between them.

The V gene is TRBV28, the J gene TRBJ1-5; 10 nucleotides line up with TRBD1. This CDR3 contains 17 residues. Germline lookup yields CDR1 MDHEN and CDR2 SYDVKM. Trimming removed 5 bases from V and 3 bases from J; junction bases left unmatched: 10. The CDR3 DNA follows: TGTGCCAGCAGTCCCCTTGGGACAGGGGTGGACAATCAGCCCCAGCATTTT. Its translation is CASSPLGTGVDNQPQHF.

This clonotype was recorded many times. In nucleotides, the CDR3 is TGCAGTGCTAGAGATTCGGCGTTAACCCAAGAGACCCAGTACTTC. Protein product: CSARDSALTQETQYF. The V gene is TRBV20-1, the J gene TRBJ2-5; no firm D call. The CDR3 has 15 residues. V gave up 0 bases and J gave up 1 base, with 12 bases separating them. Germline V lookup: CDR1 DFQATT, CDR2 SNEGSKA (reference sequence).

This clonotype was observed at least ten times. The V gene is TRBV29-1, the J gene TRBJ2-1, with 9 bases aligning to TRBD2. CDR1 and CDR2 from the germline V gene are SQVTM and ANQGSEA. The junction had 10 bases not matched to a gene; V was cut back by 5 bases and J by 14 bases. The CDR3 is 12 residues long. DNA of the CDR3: TGCAGCGTTCACGGGCGGGAGGGGAAAAAGTTCTTC. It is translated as CSVHGREGKKFF.

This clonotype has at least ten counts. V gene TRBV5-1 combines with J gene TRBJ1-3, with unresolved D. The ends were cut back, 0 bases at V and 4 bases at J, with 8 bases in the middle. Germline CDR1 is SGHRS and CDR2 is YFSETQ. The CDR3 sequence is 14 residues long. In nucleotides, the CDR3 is TGCGCCAGCAGCTTGGAATCAACAGGAAACACCATATATTTT. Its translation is CASSLESTGNTIYF.

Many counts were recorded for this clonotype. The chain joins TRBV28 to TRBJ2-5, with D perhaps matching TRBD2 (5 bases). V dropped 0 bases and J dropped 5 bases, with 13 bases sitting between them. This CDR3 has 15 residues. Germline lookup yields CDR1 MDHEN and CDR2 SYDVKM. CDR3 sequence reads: CASSLWGNSGETQYF. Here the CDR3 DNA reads TGTGCCAGCAGTTTATGGGGGAACTCGGGGGAGACCCAGTACTTC.

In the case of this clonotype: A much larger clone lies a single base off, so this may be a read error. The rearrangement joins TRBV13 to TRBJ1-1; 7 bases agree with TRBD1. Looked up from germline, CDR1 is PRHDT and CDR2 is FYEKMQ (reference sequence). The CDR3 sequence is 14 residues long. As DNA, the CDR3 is TGTGCCAGCAGCCCAAATCCCAGGGGGGGTAAAGCTTACTTT. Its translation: CASSPNPRGGKAYF.

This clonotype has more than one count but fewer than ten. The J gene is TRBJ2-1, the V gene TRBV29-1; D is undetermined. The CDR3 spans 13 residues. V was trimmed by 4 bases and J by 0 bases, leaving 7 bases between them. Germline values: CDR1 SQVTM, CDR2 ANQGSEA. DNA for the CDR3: TGCAGCGTTGTTGGCCTCTCCTACAATGAGCAGTTCTTC. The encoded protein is CSVVGLSYNEQFF.

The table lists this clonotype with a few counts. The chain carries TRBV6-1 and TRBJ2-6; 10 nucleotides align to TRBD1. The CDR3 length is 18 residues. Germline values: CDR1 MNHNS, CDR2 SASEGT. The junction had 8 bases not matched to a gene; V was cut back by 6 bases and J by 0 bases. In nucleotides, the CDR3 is TGTGCCAGCAGGGAAACCGGGACAGGGGTCTCTGGGGCCAACGTCCTGACTTTC. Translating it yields CASRETGTGVSGANVLTF.

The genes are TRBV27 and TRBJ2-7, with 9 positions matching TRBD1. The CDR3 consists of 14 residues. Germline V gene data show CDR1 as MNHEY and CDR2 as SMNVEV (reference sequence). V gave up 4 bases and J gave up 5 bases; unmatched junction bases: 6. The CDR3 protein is CASSYRTGDHEQYF. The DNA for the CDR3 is TGTGCCAGCAGTTATAGGACAGGGGACCACGAGCAGTACTTC.

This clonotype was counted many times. CDR3 sequence: CASSDGVAYNEQFF. The CDR3 coding sequence is TGTGCCAGCAGCGACGGGGTGGCTTACAATGAGCAGTTCTTC. V usage is TRBV4-2 and J usage is TRBJ2-1, with D possibly TRBD2 on 5 matching bases. The CDR3 has 14 residues. CDR1 and CDR2 from the germline V gene are LGHNA and YNFKEQ. Trimming took 5 bases from V and 4 from J, leaving 12 bases between them.